This TCR beta chain was sequenced for a study of blood T cell repertoires in COVID-19. About the research overall: Samples representing acute and convalescent COVID-19 were sourced from the United States, Italy and Spain. From T cells, B-cell-depleted T cells, or PBMCs came the material, which was cDNA or gDNA.

Trimming cost V 2 bases and J 8 bases, with 10 bases left between them. The CDR3 sequence is 13 residues long. CDR1 is SGHTA, CDR2 FQGNSA, per germline. In the source study's methods: The assay estimated nucleated cells by amplifying reference gene primers. Profiling relied on immunoSEQ multiplex PCR, and the TCRdb table lists in-frame clones only, not all of them. V and J calls plus clone size are reproduced from that table; the DNA served to infer D and trimming. The sample has 65,000 to 100,000 clones, about 88% seen once. This TCR derives from a man aged 50 to 60 with acute or convalescent COVID-19. J is TRBJ2-1 and V is TRBV7-2; unclear D gene. Sequencing input: peripheral blood. The CDR3 DNA reads TGTGCCAGCAGCTTATTTTTGTCAGATGAGCAGTTCTTC. Protein: CASSLFLSDEQFF.